A selection of T cell receptor beta chains follows, all from one sample in a study of blood T cell repertoires in COVID-19. Assay: immunoSEQ multiplex PCR; the TCRdb copy retains only in-frame clones and omits some. The table has 25,000 to 35,000 clones, roughly nine tenths seen once; the top ten hold more than 9%. What was sequenced was peripheral blood. These receptors were obtained from a human donor with active COVID-19. The donor label of this sample is uncertain. Both conserved end residues are part of each CDR3. Each record gives: CDR3 DNA, CDR3 protein, D gene, J gene, V gene, clone size. A D gene is named only where the DNA matches it firmly. Rows may omit the clone size; those that give it use once, few, many or a size class.

CDR3 DNA: TGTGCCAGCAGTTGGGACAGGGTGTCGCCCGCTGTGGAGCAGTACTTC
CDR3 protein: CASSWDRVSPAVEQYF
D gene: TRBD1
J gene: TRBJ2-7
V gene: TRBV2
clone size: .

CDR3 DNA: TGTGCCAGCAGTGTTCGACAGGGCACAGATACGCAGTATTTT
CDR3 protein: CASSVRQGTDTQYF
D gene: .
J gene: TRBJ2-3
V gene: TRBV2
clone size: .

CDR3 DNA: TGTGCCAGCAGTTTACTGGCAGGGGGCGGAGTAGCTAATGAAAAACTGTTTTTT
CDR3 protein: CASSLLAGGGVANEKLFF
D gene: TRBD1
J gene: TRBJ1-4
V gene: TRBV28
clone size: .

CDR3 DNA: TGTGCCAGCAGTTCTCAGGGAGGGCCCATAGATACGCAGTATTTT
CDR3 protein: CASSSQGGPIDTQYF
D gene: TRBD2
J gene: TRBJ2-3
V gene: TRBV28
clone size: .

CDR3 DNA: TGTGCCAGCTCACCGTCAGGGTCGGTGAACACTGAAGCTTTCTTT
CDR3 protein: CASSPSGSVNTEAFF
D gene: .
J gene: TRBJ1-1
V gene: TRBV18
clone size: .

CDR3 DNA: TGTGCCAGCAGCGTAGCAGTCACACCTTCCCAAGAGACCCAGTACTTC
CDR3 protein: CASSVAVTPSQETQYF
D gene: .
J gene: TRBJ2-5
V gene: TRBV9
clone size: .

CDR3 DNA: TGTGCCATCAGCATTCAGGGGTGGAGCACCGGGGAGCTGTTTTTT
CDR3 protein: CAISIQGWSTGELFF
D gene: .
J gene: TRBJ2-2
V gene: TRBV10-3
clone size: .

CDR3 DNA: TGCGCCAGCAGTCCTCTTAGCTCTGGGGCCAACGTCCTGACTTTC
CDR3 protein: CASSPLSSGANVLTF
D gene: .
J gene: TRBJ2-6
V gene: TRBV4-1
clone size: once

CDR3 DNA: TGTGCCAGCAGCGCGACTAGCGGGGGCCCCTGGACAGAGACCCAGTACTTC
CDR3 protein: CASSATSGGPWTETQYF
D gene: TRBD2
J gene: TRBJ2-5
V gene: TRBV5-4
clone size: few

CDR3 DNA: TGTGCCAGCAGCCCAAAACCGGGGGGGGGCAGTCAGCCCCAGCATTTT
CDR3 protein: CASSPKPGGGSQPQHF
D gene: .
J gene: TRBJ1-5
V gene: TRBV9
clone size: once